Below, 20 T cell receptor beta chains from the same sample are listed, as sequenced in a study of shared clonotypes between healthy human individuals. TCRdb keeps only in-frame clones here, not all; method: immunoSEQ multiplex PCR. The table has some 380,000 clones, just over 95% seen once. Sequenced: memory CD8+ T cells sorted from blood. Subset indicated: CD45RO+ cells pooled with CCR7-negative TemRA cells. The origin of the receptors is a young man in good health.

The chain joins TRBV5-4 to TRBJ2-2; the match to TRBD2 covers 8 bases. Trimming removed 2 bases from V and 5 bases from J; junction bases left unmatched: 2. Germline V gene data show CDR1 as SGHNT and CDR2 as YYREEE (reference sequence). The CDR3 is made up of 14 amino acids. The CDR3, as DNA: TGTGCCAGCAGCTTTTCGGGAGGGACCGGGGAGCTGTTTTTT. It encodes CASSFSGGTGELFF.

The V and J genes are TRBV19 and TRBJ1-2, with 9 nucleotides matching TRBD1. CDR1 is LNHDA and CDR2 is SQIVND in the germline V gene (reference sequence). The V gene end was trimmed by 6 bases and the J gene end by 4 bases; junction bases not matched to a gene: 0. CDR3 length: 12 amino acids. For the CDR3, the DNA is TGTGCCAGTAGGACAGGGGGCTATGGCTACACCTTC. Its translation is CASRTGGYGYTF.

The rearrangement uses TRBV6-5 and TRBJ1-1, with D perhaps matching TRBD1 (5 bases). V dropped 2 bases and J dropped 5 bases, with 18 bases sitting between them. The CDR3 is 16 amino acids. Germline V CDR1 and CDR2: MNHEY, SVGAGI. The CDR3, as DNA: TGTGCCAGCAGTTACGACCCGGGACGGGATGTTACTGAAGCTTTCTTT. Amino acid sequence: CASSYDPGRDVTEAFF.

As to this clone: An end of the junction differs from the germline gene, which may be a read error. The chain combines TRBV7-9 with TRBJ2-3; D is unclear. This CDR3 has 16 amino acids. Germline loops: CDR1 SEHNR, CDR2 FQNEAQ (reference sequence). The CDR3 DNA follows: TGTGCCAGCAGCTTGTTGCACGCCCCCAGCACGGATACGCAGTATTTT. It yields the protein CASSLLHAPSTDTQYF.

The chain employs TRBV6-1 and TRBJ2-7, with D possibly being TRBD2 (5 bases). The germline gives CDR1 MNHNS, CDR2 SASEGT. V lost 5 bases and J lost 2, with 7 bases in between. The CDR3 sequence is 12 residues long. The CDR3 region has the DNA TGTGCCAGCAGTTTGACTACCTACGAGCAGTACTTC. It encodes CASSLTTYEQYF.

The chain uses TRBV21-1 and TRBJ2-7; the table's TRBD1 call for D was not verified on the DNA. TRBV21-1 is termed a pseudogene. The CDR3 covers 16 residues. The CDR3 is CASRNPGQGTTYEQYF. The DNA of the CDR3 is TGTGCCAGCAGAAACCCGGGACAGGGGACCACCTACGAGCAGTACTTC.

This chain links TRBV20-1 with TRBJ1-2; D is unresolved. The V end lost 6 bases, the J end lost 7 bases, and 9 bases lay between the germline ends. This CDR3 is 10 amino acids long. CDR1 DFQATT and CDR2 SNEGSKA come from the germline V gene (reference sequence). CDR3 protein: CSASKGGYTF. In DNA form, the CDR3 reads TGCAGTGCCTCAAAGGGTGGCTACACCTTC.

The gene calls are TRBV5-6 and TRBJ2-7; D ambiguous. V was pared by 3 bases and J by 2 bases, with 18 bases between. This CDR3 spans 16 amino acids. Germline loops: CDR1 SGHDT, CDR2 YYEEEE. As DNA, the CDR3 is TGTGCCAGCAGCTACGGCCAGGTCATCGTGGCCTACGAGCAGTACTTC. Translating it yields CASSYGQVIVAYEQYF.

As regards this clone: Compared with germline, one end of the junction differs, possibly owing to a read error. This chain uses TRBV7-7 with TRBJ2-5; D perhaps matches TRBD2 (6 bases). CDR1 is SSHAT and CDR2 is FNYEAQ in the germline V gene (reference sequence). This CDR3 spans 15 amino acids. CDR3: CASSHSTGGQETQYF. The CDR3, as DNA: TGTGCTAGCAGCCACAGTACCGGGGGCCAAGAGACCCAGTACTTC.

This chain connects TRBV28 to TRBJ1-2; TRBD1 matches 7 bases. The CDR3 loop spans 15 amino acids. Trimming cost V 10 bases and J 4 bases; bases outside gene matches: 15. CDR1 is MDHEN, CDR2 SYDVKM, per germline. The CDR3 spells CATSVLGGRGYGYTF. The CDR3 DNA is TGTGCCACCTCCGTTTTAGGGGGCCGGGGCTATGGCTACACCTTC.

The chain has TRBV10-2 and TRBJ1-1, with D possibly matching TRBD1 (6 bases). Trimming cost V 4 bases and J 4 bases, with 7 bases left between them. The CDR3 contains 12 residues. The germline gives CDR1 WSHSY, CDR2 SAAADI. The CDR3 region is CASSVGATEAFF. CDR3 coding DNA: TGCGCCAGCAGTGTGGGGGCCACTGAAGCTTTCTTT.

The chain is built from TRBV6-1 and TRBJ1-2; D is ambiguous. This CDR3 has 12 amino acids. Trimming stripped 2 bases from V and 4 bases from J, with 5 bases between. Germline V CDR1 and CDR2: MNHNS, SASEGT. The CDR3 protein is CASSEKFYGYTF. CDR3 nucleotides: TGTGCCAGCAGTGAAAAATTCTATGGCTACACCTTC.

The CDR3 DNA reads TGTGCCAGCAGCAAAGAAGAGGGACAGGGGGCCTACGAGCAGTACTTC. As protein: CASSKEEGQGAYEQYF. The rearrangement links TRBV21-1 to TRBJ2-7; TRBD1 is the table's D call, not checked against the DNA. TRBV21-1 is noted as a pseudogene. This CDR3 has 16 residues.

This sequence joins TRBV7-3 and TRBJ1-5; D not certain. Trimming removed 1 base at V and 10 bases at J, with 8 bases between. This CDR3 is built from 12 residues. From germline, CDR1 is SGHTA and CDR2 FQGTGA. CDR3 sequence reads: CASSLMTGPQHF. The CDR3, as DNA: TGTGCCAGCAGCTTAATGACGGGCCCCCAGCATTTT.

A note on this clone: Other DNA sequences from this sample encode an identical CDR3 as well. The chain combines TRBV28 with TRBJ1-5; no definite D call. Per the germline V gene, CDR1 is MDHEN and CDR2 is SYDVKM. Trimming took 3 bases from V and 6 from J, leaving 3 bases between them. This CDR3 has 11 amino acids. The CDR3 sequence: CASSFSQPQHF. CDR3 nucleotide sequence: TGTGCCAGCAGTTTTTCTCAGCCCCAGCATTTT. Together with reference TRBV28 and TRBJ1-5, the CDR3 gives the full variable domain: DVKVTQSSRYLVKRTGEKVFLECVQDMDHENMFWYRQDPGLGLRLIYFSYDVKMKEKGDIPEGYSVSREKKERFSLILESASTNQTSMYLCASSFSQPQHFGDGTRLSIL.

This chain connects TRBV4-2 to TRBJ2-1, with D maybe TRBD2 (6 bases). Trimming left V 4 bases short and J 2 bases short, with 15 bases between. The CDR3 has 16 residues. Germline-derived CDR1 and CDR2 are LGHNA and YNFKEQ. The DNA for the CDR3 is TGTGCCAGCAGCCGTGAGGGCGGGGACCCCTACAATGAGCAGTTCTTC. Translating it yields CASSREGGDPYNEQFF.

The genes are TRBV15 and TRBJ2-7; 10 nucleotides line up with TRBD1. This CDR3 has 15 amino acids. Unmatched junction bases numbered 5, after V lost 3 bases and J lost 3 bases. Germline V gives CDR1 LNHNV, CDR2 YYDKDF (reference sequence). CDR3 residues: CATSSRTGGFYEQYF. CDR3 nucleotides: TGTGCCACCAGCAGCCGGACAGGGGGTTTCTACGAGCAGTACTTC.

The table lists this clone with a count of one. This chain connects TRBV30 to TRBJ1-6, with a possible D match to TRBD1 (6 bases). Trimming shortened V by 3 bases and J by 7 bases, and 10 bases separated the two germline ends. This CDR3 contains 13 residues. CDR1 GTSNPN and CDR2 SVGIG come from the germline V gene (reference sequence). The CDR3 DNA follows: TGTGCCTGGAGGGGGGCTTGGAATTCACCCCTCCACTTT. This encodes CAWRGAWNSPLHF.

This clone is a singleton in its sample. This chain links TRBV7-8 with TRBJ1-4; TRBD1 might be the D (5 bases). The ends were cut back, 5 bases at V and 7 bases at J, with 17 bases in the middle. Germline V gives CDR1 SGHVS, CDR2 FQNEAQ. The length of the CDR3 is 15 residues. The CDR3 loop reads CASSEPRGVSEKLFF. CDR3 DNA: TGTGCCAGCAGCGAACCACGGGGGGTCTCTGAAAAACTGTTTTTT.

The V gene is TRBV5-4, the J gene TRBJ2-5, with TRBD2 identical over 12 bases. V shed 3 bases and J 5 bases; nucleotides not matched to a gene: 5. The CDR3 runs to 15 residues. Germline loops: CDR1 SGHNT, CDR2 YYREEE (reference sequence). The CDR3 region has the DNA TGTGCCAGCAGCTCTAGCGGGAGGGCAGGGGAGACCCAGTACTTC. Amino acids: CASSSSGRAGETQYF.